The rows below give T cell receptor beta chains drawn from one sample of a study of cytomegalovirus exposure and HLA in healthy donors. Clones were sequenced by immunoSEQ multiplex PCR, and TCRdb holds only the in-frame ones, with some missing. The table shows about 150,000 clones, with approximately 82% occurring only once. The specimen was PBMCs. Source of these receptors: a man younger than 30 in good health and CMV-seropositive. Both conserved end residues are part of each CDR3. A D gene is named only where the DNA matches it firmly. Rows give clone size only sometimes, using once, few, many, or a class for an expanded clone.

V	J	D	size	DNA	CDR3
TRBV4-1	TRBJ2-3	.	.	TGCGCCAGCAGCCAAGAAGCGAGAATCACAGATACGCAGTATTTT	CASSQEARITDTQYF
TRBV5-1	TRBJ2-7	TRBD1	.	TGCGCCAGCAGCACGGGACAGGGATTCTACGAGCAGTACTTC	CASSTGQGFYEQYF
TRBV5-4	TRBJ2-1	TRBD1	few	TGTGCCAGTAGCAGGGGGAATGAGCAGTTCTTC	CASSRGNEQFF
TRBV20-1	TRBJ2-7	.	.	TGCAGTGCCAAAACAGGCTACGAGCAGTACTTC	CSAKTGYEQYF
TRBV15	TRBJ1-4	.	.	TGTGCCACCAGCAGAGAATCCGGACAAGGAAAACTGTTTTTT	CATSRESGQGKLFF
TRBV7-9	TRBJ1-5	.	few	TGTGCCAGCAGCTTGGGGGGTATAGGGATCCCTTATAGCAATCAGCCCCAGCATTTT	CASSLGGIGIPYSNQPQHF
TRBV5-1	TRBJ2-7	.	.	TGCGCCAGCAGCTCCCAGCGCTACGAGCAGTACTTC	CASSSQRYEQYF
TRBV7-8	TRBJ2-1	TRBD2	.	TGTGCCAGCAGCCGGGGACTAGCGGGGGACAATGAGCAGTTCTTC	CASSRGLAGDNEQFF
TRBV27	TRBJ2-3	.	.	TGTGCCAGCAGTTCTCTAGGCACAGATACGCAGTATTTT	CASSSLGTDTQYF
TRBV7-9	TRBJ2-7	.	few	TGTTCCAGCAGCTTCTCAGCGTGGTCCGAGCAGTACTTC	CSSSFSAWSEQYF
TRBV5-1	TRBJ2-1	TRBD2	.	TGCGCCAGCAGCCCGCAGGGACTAGCGCACAATGAGCAGTTCTTC	CASSPQGLAHNEQFF
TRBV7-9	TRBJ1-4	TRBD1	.	TGTGCCAGCAGCTTACTCCGGACAGGCGGGCAACGGGAAAAACTGTTTTTT	CASSLLRTGGQREKLFF
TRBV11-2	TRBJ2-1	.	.	TGTGCCAGCAGCCTCGACAGGAATGAGCAGTTCTTC	CASSLDRNEQFF
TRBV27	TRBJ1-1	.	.	TGTGCCAGCAGTTTTGGCAGGGCCACTGAAGCTTTCTTT	CASSFGRATEAFF
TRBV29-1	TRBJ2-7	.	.	TGCAGCGCGGGCCCGGACTCATATTACGAGCAGTACTTC	CSAGPDSYYEQYF
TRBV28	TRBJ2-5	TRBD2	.	TGTGCCAGCAGCCCTAGCGGGAGGGCCGCTCAAGAGACCCAGTACTTC	CASSPSGRAAQETQYF
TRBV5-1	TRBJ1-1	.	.	TGCGCCAGCAGCTTGATACGGGGGAACACTGAAGCTTTCTTT	CASSLIRGNTEAFF
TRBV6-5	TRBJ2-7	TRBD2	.	TGTGCCAGCAGTTACGCTAGCGGGAGGGCCTACGAGCAGTACTTC	CASSYASGRAYEQYF
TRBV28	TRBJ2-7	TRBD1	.	TGTGCCAGCCGACGGGACAGGGTGGCGAACGAGCAGTACTTC	CASRRDRVANEQYF
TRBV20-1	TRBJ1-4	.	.	TGCAGTGCTGATAGGGGTGAAAAACTGTTTTTT	CSADRGEKLFF
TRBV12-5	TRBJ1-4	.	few	TGTGCTAGTGGTTTGGGCTATCACAGGGAGGGTGAAAAACTGTTTTTT	CASGLGYHREGEKLFF
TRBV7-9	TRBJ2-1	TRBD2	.	TGTGCCAGCAGGCCGACTAGCGGGAGCAGCTATGAGCAGTTCTTC	CASRPTSGSSYEQFF
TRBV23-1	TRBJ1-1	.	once	TGCGCCAGCCTAGATGCTTTCTTT	CASLDAFF